This entry is about one T cell receptor beta chain. Its antigen remains unidentified. There are no base qualities to consult, and no much larger clone falls within one base. This sample stems from a study of CD8+ T cells in alopecia areata (dated by TCRdb to 2016 to 2018). About the full investigation: In both human patients and the C3H/HeJ mouse model, the study applied high-throughput TCRbeta sequencing to look at T cell clonal expansion in alopecia areata. Amplification of TCRbeta CDR3 regions was done by immunoSEQ multiplex PCR using 35 Vbeta forward primers and 13 Jbeta reverse primers. In humans, TCRbeta sequencing was performed on scalp tissue and on sorted CD4+ and CD8+ peripheral blood T cells from healthy controls and from patients with patchy or totalis/universalis alopecia areata. Scalp clonality was compared among normal scalp (n=4), patchy alopecia areata scalp (n=8), and alopecia totalis/universalis scalp (n=8). RNA came from the PAXgene miRNA kit for fixed scalp, the miRNeasy kit for PBMCs, and the RNeasy kit for mouse skin.

CDR1 and CDR2, per the germline V gene, are KGHSH and LQKENI. The germline V and J ends show losses of 4 bases and 6 bases respectively, and no gene match explains 10 bases of the junction. The CDR3 starts with the cysteine, ends with the phenylalanine, and has 17 residues. Only the CDR3 region is kept as DNA, spanning 51 bases read in frame from base 1. In roughly 5 patients from the biomarker study, an additional sort separated CD25+CD127- cells out of the CD4+ cells. From alopecia areata patients, peripheral blood was collected along with lesional scalp punch biopsies. PBMCs were separated by density centrifugation and stained for CD3, CD4 and CD8, after which CD4+ and CD8+ T cells were sorted on a FACSAria. Untreated alopecia areata patients were recruited as part of a multicenter biomarker study. Overall study outcomes, separate from this receptor: Compared with normal scalp, lesional scalp had higher clonality and more expanded CD8+ clones, particularly in alopecia totalis/universalis, a pattern that suggests antigenic drive. Unlike mouse skin, which is dominated by gammadelta T cells, normal human skin has resident alphabeta T cells that are also sequenced, and this complicates analysis of the scalp TCR repertoire. TCR sequences shared between patients were less clear than in mice, possibly partly because of HLA diversity in the patient population.

The library was built by means of the immunoSEQ multiplex PCR assay. RNA was extracted from all samples and reverse transcribed into cDNA, which served as template for TCR sequencing. SuperScript III was used to make first-strand cDNA, primed with a 2:1 mix of oligo-dT and random hexamers. A synthetic immune receptor repertoire was used to gauge amplification bias, and whatever bias remained was removed computationally. In the paper's pipeline: After raw reads were preprocessed to remove errors, the CDR3 was defined following IMGT conventions as running from the conserved cysteine to phenylalanine. Clonality was calculated as 1 minus Shannon entropy normalized by log2 of the number of productive unique TCRs. Scalp TCRbeta sequences were cross-referenced with sorted blood CD4 and CD8 repertoires so that the CD4 or CD8 identity of scalp clones could be inferred. TCRdb took over this immuneACCESS table, retaining in-frame rearrangements with V and J assigned. Such tables are incomplete; in checked studies, under half of the missing clones stem from an unresolved V gene, and the remainder is unexplained. That table is the source of V, J and clone size, and D and trimming were worked out from the DNA. The sample table lists around 14,000 clones, 50% to 60% of them with a count of one. In total, the top ten clones hold under 4% of the sample.

Rearrangement joined TRBV18 to TRBJ2-1; the junction holds 12 bases that match TRBD2. Sequenced input: CD4+ Tregs sorted from blood. This receptor was taken from a human donor with alopecia areata. This receptor carries the CDR3 CASSRLSSGRAPNEQFF. The DNA reads as follows: TGTGCCAGCTCACGCCTGTCTAGCGGGAGGGCCCCCAATGAGCAGTTCTTC. The full variable domain, with segments outside the CDR3 supplied by the reference TRBV18 and TRBJ2-1 proteins, appears as NAGVMQNPRHLVRRRGQEARLRCSPMKGHSHVYWYRQLPEEGLKFMVYLQKENIIDESGMPKERFSAEFPKEGPSILRIQQVVRGDSAAYFCASSRLSSGRAPNEQFFGPGTRLTVL.